This section outlines one TCR beta chain sequence together with its context. The sample originates from a study of blood T cell repertoires in COVID-19. CDR1 is WNHNN and CDR2 is SYGVQD in the germline V gene (reference sequence). The CDR3 is 17 amino acids. After removal of 1 base from V and 0 bases from J, the junction contained 6 bases not matched to a gene. The table came from immunoSEQ multiplex PCR; TCRdb's copy has only in-frame clones and leaves some out. The profile shows over 250,000 clones, 80% to 90% of them singletons. The receptor comes from a young woman who had recovered from COVID-19. The J gene is TRBJ1-1, the V gene TRBV10-1, with 9 bases fitting TRBD1. The sequenced material came from PBMCs or T cells enriched from blood (not recorded which). For the CDR3, the DNA is TGCGCCAGCAGTGAGTACCGGGACAGGGTGATGAACACTGAAGCTTTCTTT. Amino acid sequence: CASSEYRDRVMNTEAFF.